This passage covers 6 T cell receptor beta chains from one sample sequenced in a study of CD8+ T cells in alopecia areata. Extracted from the samples, RNA was reverse transcribed into cDNA to serve as the sequencing template. Clones were sequenced by immunoSEQ multiplex PCR, and TCRdb holds only the in-frame ones, with some missing. This table holds 75,000 to 85,000 clones, roughly 70% found once. Treatment denoted: oral pan-JAK inhibitor, 5-10 mg twice daily. This material consisted of CD8+ T cells sorted from blood, taken at week 24, from a patient treated with tofacitinib. Receptor source: a human donor with alopecia areata.

This clone was observed a handful of times. V and J are TRBV7-9 and TRBJ1-2; 10 nucleotides align to TRBD1. CDR3 size: 15 residues. V shed 1 base, J shed 3 bases, and the junction held 2 bases outside the gene matches. CDR1 and CDR2 (germline): SEHNR, FQNEAQ (reference sequence). The CDR3 bases are TGTGCCAGCAGCTTAGTAGGGACAGGGGACTATGGCTACACCTTC. It specifies CASSLVGTGDYGYTF.

The chain joins TRBV7-9 to TRBJ1-1; 12 bases match TRBD1. The CDR3 length is 17 residues. Trimming cost V 5 bases and J 3 bases; bases outside gene matches: 10. Germline V lookup: CDR1 SEHNR, CDR2 FQNEAQ (reference sequence). In nucleotides, the CDR3 is TGTGCCAGCAGCGCGACCCGGGACAGGGGGCCGGACACTGAAGCTTTCTTT. It specifies CASSATRDRGPDTEAFF.

Only one count was recorded for this clone. This sequence joins TRBV15 and TRBJ2-3; D is possibly TRBD1 (6 bases). CDR1 is LNHNV, CDR2 YYDKDF, per germline (reference sequence). With 1 base removed from V and 2 bases from J, the gap between germline ends came to 13 bases. This CDR3 contains 16 residues. CDR3: CATSRGEDSHTDTQYF. The CDR3, as DNA: TGTGCCACCAGCAGAGGCGAGGACAGCCACACAGATACGCAGTATTTT.

The chain has TRBV15 and TRBJ1-5, with TRBD1 as a possible D gene (5 bases). This CDR3 region has 15 residues. The germline V and J ends were trimmed by 1 base and 0 bases, with 7 bases remaining between them. In germline, CDR1 is LNHNV, CDR2 YYDKDF (reference sequence). CDR3 in amino acids: CATSRGRDSNQPQHF. The CDR3 DNA reads TGTGCCACCAGCAGAGGCAGGGATAGCAATCAGCCCCAGCATTTT.

Remarks on this clone: This sample also contains other DNA sequences that code for the same CDR3. V is TRBV5-1 and J is TRBJ1-1; D not certain. Trimming removed 0 bases at V and 1 base at J, with 4 bases between. CDR3 size: 13 residues. Germline assignment: CDR1 SGHRS and CDR2 YFSETQ. In DNA form, the CDR3 reads TGCGCCAGCAGCTTGGCTGGGAACACTGAAGCTTTCTTT. Its translation is CASSLAGNTEAFF. Using reference TRBV5-1 and TRBJ1-1 for the parts outside the CDR3, the full variable domain is KAGVTQTPRYLIKTRGQQVTLSCSPISGHRSVSWYQQTPGQGLQFLFEYFSETQRNKGNFPGRFSGRQFSNSRSEMNVSTLELGDSALYLCASSLAGNTEAFFGQGTRLTVV.

The CDR3 protein is CASSSDRGRETQYF. The CDR3 DNA reads TGCGCCAGCAGCTCCGACAGGGGGCGGGAGACCCAGTACTTC. This sequence joins TRBV5-1 and TRBJ2-5, with 10 bases identical to TRBD1. V lost 3 bases, J lost 5 bases, and 4 bases stayed unmatched. CDR1 and CDR2 from the germline V gene are SGHRS and YFSETQ. The CDR3 has 14 amino acids.